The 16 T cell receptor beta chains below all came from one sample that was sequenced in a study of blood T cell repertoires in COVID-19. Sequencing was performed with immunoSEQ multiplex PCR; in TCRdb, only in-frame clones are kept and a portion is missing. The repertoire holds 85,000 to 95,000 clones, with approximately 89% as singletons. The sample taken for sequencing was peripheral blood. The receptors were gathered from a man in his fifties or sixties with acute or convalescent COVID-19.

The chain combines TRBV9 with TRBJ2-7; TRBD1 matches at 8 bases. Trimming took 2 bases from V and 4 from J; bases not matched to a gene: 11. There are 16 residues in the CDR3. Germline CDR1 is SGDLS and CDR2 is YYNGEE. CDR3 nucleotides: TGTGCCAGCAGCGTGACCGGGACAGGTGCCTTTTACGAGCAGTACTTC. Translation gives CASSVTGTGAFYEQYF.

The CDR3 spells CASRKGESSYEQYF. The DNA for the CDR3 is TGTGCCAGCAGGAAGGGGGAAAGCTCCTACGAGCAGTACTTC. V is TRBV28 and J is TRBJ2-7, with D perhaps TRBD1 (6 bases). This CDR3 comprises 14 residues. The V end was cut by 6 bases, the J end by 0 bases, with 12 bases between. Germline CDR1 reads MDHEN; CDR2 reads SYDVKM. The whole variable domain, filled in from reference TRBV28 and TRBJ2-7, reads DVKVTQSSRYLVKRTGEKVFLECVQDMDHENMFWYRQDPGLGLRLIYFSYDVKMKEKGDIPEGYSVSREKKERFSLILESASTNQTSMYLCASRKGESSYEQYFGPGTRLTVT.

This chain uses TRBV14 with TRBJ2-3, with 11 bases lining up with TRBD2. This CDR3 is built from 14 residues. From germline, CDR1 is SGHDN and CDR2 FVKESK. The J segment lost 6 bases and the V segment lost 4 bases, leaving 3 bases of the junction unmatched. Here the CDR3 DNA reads TGTGCCAGCAGCCGACTAGCGGGGATTGATACGCAGTATTTT. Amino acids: CASSRLAGIDTQYF.

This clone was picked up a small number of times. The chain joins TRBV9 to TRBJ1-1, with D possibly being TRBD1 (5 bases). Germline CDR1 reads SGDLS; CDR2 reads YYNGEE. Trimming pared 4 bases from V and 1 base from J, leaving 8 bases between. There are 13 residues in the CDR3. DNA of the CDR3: TGTGCCAGCAGCCGGGGGGAGAACACTGAAGCTTTCTTT. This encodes CASSRGENTEAFF.

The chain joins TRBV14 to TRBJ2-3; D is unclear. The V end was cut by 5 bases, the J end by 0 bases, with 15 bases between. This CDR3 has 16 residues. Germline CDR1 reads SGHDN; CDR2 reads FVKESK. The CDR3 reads CASSTSRALSTDTQYF. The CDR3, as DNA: TGTGCCAGCAGCACCAGCCGAGCGCTTAGCACAGATACGCAGTATTTT.

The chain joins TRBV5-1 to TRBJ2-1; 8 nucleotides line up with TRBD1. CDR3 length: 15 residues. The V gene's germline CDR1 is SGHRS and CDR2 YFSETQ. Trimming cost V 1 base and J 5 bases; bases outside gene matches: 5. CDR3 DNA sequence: TGCGCCAGCAGCTTGTCCGGACAGGGTGACAATGAGCAGTTCTTC. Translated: CASSLSGQGDNEQFF.

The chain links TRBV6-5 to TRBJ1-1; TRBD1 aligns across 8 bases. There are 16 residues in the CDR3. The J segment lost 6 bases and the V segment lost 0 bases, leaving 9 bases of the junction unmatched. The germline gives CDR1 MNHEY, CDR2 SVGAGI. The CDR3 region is CASSYSMGTGYSEAFF. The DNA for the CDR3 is TGTGCCAGCAGTTACTCGATGGGGACAGGCTACTCTGAAGCTTTCTTT.

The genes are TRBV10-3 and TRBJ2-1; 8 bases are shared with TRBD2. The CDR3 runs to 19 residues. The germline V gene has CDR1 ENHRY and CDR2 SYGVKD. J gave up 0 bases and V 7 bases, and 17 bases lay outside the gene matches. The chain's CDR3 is CAITPGLGARGGSYNEQFF. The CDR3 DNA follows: TGTGCCATCACCCCGGGACTAGGAGCCAGGGGAGGCTCCTACAATGAGCAGTTCTTC.

CDR3 nucleotide sequence: TGTGCCAGCCCCCCGGACAGGGACCCAGATACGCAGTATTTT. This sequence encodes CASPPDRDPDTQYF. The gene calls are TRBV7-2 and TRBJ2-3, with 8 bases aligning to TRBD1. Germline CDR1 SGHTA, CDR2 FQGNSA. This CDR3 is 14 amino acids long. J was trimmed by 4 bases and V by 8 bases; bases with no gene match: 8.

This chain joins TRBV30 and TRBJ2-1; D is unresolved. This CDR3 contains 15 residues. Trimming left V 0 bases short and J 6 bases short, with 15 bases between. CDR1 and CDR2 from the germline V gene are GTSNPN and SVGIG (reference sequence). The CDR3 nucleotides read TGTGCCTGGAGTGTGGCTGGCCGACTTGGCAATGAGCAGTTCTTC. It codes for CAWSVAGRLGNEQFF.

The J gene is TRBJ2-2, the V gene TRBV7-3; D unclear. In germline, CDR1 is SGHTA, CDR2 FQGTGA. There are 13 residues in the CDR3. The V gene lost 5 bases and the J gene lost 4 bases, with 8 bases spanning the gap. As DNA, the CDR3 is TGTGCCAGCAGCCCCTTTAGCACCGGGGAGCTGTTTTTT. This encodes CASSPFSTGELFF.

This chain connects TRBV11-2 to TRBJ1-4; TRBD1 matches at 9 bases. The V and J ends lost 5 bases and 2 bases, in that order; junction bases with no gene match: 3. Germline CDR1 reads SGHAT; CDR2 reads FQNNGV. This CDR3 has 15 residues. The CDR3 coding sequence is TGTGCCAGCAGCCCGGGGACAGGGACTAATGAAAAACTGTTTTTT. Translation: CASSPGTGTNEKLFF.

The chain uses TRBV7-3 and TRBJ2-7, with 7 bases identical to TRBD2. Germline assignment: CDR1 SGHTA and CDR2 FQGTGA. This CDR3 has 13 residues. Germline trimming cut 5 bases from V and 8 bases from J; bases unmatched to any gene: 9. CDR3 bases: TGTGCCAGCAGCCCCGGCGGGGGTGTCCAGCAGTACTTC. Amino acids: CASSPGGGVQQYF.

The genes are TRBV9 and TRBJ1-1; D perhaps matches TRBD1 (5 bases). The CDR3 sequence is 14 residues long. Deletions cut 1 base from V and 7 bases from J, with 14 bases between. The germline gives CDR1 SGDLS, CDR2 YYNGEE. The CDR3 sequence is CASSVIGGAGEAFF. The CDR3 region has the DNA TGTGCCAGCAGCGTAATCGGAGGGGCAGGTGAAGCTTTCTTT. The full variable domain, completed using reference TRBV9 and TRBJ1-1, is DSGVTQTPKHLITATGQRVTLRCSPRSGDLSVYWYQQSLDQGLQFLIQYYNGEERAKGNILERFSAQQFPDLHSELNLSSLELGDSALYFCASSVIGGAGEAFFGQGTRLTVV.

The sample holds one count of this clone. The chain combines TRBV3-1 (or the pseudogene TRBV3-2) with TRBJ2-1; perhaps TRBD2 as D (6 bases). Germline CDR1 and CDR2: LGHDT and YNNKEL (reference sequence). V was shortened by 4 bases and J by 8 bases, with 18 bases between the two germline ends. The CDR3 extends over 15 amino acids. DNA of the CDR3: TGTGCCAGCAGCCTCCTAGCGACCTCGGAAGATGAGCAGTTCTTC. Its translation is CASSLLATSEDEQFF.

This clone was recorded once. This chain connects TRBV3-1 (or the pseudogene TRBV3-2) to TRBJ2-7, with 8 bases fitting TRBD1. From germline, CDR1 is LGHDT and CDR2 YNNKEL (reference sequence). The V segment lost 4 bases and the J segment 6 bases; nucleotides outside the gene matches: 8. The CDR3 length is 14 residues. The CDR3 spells CASSRRTGLREQYF. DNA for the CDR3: TGTGCCAGCAGCCGAAGGACAGGGTTGCGCGAGCAGTACTTC.